This T cell receptor beta chain was found in a study of identical twins. This clonotype was observed a handful of times. The CDR3 loop spans 15 amino acids. Trimming shortened V by 7 bases and J by 0 bases, and 10 bases separated the two germline ends. Germline V gene data show CDR1 as PRHDT and CDR2 as FYEKMQ (reference sequence). All of the donors were Caucasians in good health. TCRdb itself ran the 5' RACE reads through MiXCR, one entry per CDR3 protein. This table has roughly 240,000 distinct CDR3 sequences, roughly 7% appearing once. Another study also made use of these data, one on yellow fever vaccine responses in identical twins.

This chain links TRBV13 with TRBJ1-6; D unresolved. The TCR comes from a woman under 30 in good health. Sequenced sample: memory (CD45RO+) T cells sorted from blood. The CDR3 region is CASTRLSSYNSPLHF. DNA for the CDR3: TGTGCCAGCACCCGGCTTAGCTCCTATAATTCACCCCTCCACTTT.